The 9 T cell receptor beta chains listed next were all sequenced from one sample in a study of shared clonotypes between healthy human individuals. Clones were sequenced by immunoSEQ multiplex PCR, and TCRdb holds only the in-frame ones, with some missing. The data contain around 510,000 clones, 70% to 80% of them singletons. Sequenced: PBMCs. Receptor source: a woman aged 40 to 50 in good health. Some clones in this sample may be carry-over from other donors' samples.

This chain links TRBV7-9 with TRBJ1-4, with 8 bases identical to TRBD1. Germline CDR1 SEHNR, CDR2 FQNEAQ (reference sequence). This CDR3 is 14 amino acids long. The V gene end was trimmed by 3 bases and the J gene end by 7 bases; junction bases not matched to a gene: 4. CDR3 amino acids: CASSFGQGSEKLFF. DNA of the CDR3: TGTGCCAGCAGCTTCGGACAGGGAAGTGAAAAACTGTTTTTT.

This clone was recorded only once. V usage is TRBV7-2 and J usage is TRBJ2-7; 7 bases are shared with TRBD1. The CDR3 contains 17 residues. After removal of 0 bases from V and 2 bases from J, the junction contained 10 bases not matched to a gene. CDR1 and CDR2 from the germline V gene are SGHTA and FQGNSA. CDR3 region: CASSLAWTGTPPYEQYF. The CDR3 region has the DNA TGTGCCAGCAGCTTAGCCTGGACAGGCACACCCCCCTACGAGCAGTACTTC. The variable domain in full, with the rest retrieved from reference TRBV7-2 and TRBJ2-7, is GAGVSQSPSNKVTEKGKDVELRCDPISGHTALYWYRQSLGQGLEFLIYFQGNSAPDKSGLPSDRFSAERTGGSVSTLTIQRTQQEDSAVYLCASSLAWTGTPPYEQYFGPGTRLTVT.

In regard to this clone: A much larger clone lies a single base off, so this may be a read error. The chain recombines TRBV5-6 with TRBJ1-4; the D is unclear. The CDR3 totals 14 residues. Germline-derived CDR1 and CDR2 are SGHDT and YYEEEE. The CDR3: CANSSRHRREKLFF. The CDR3 region has the DNA TGTGCCAACAGCTCCCGACATAGGAGAGAAAAACTGTTTTTT.

Here the CDR3 reads CAWRGGRGDLAAYEQYF. The CDR3 region has the DNA TGTGCCTGGAGAGGGGGCAGGGGCGATCTAGCGGCCTACGAGCAGTACTTC. The chain links TRBV30 to TRBJ2-7; D is possibly TRBD1 or TRBD2 (7 bases each). The V end lost 3 bases, the J end lost 2 bases, and 23 bases lay between the germline ends. The CDR3 is 17 residues long. Germline V lookup: CDR1 GTSNPN, CDR2 SVGIG (reference sequence).

The V call is TRBV7-2, the J call TRBJ2-2; the D call may be TRBD1 or TRBD2 (6 bases each). Between the trimmed V and J ends, which lost 5 bases and 2 bases, there was a span of 15 bases. Germline CDR1 reads SGHTA; CDR2 reads FQGNSA. This CDR3 contains 16 residues. The CDR3 nucleotides read TGTGCCAGCAGCGGCCCCGGGGGCTACAACACCGGGGAGCTGTTTTTT. It codes for CASSGPGGYNTGELFF.

This chain links TRBV11-2 with TRBJ2-7, with 7 positions matching TRBD1. The J segment lost 2 bases and the V segment lost 0 bases, leaving 1 base of the junction unmatched. The CDR3 is made up of 14 amino acids. The germline V gene encodes CDR1 SGHAT and CDR2 FQNNGV. CDR3 sequence reads: CASSLERGPYEQYF. DNA for the CDR3: TGTGCCAGCAGCTTAGAGAGGGGGCCCTACGAGCAGTACTTC.

The CDR3 bases are TGTGCCAGCAGCTTAGTGGGTAGCCAAGAGACCCAGTACTTC. Encoded protein: CASSLVGSQETQYF. The chain joins TRBV11-2 to TRBJ2-5; D not resolved. Germline V gene data show CDR1 as SGHAT and CDR2 as FQNNGV. The V gene lost 1 base and the J gene lost 1 base, with 7 bases spanning the gap. This CDR3 contains 14 residues.

The rearrangement joins TRBV7-2 to TRBJ1-2; D not certain. V dropped 5 bases and J dropped 0 bases, with 7 bases sitting between them. CDR1 is SGHTA, CDR2 FQGNSA, per germline. This CDR3 spans 13 amino acids. The DNA for the CDR3 is TGTGCCAGCAGCCAGACTCCTAACTATGGCTACACCTTC. This sequence encodes CASSQTPNYGYTF.

This sequence joins TRBV11-2 and TRBJ2-5; D is unresolved. CDR3 length: 14 residues. Germline CDR1 SGHAT, CDR2 FQNNGV. V was pared by 3 bases and J by 3 bases, with 11 bases between. CDR3 nucleotides: TGTGCCAGCAGCTTGGTCAGTATCAAAGAGACCCAGTACTTC. It codes for CASSLVSIKETQYF.